Sequencing of this T cell receptor (beta chain) was carried out in a study of shared clonotypes between healthy human individuals. Findings of the study overall: Naive subsets generally exceeded memory subsets in estimated richness.

Sequenced by immunoSEQ multiplex PCR; TCRdb stores in-frame clones only, minus some. This sample has over a million clones, with roughly 96% found just once. Germline trimming cut 5 bases from V and 3 bases from J; bases unmatched to any gene: 5. This CDR3 region has 16 residues. Germline-derived CDR1 and CDR2 are SGHVS and FQNEAQ. Of note for this clone: Its antigen remains unidentified.

Sequenced input: naive CD4+ T cells sorted from blood. Subset noted: CD45RA+ positively selected. The receptor comes from a man younger than 40 in good health. The chain is built from TRBV7-8 and TRBJ2-4; 12 bases are shared with TRBD2. CDR3 sequence: CASSDGLAGIKNIQYF. The DNA of the CDR3 is TGTGCCAGCAGCGACGGACTAGCGGGAATCAAAAACATTCAGTACTTC.